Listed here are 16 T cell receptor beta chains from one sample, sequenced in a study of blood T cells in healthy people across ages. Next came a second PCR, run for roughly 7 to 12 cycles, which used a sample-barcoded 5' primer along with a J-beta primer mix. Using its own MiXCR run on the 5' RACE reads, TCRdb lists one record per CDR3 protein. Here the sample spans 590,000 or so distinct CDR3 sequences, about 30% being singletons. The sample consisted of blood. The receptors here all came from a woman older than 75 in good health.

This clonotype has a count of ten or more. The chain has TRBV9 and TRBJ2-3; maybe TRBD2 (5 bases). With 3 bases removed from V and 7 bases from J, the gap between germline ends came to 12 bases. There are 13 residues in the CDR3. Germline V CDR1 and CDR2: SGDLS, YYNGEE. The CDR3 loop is CASSARTGNTQYF. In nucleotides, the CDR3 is TGTGCCAGCAGCGCCAGAACGGGGAATACGCAGTATTTT.

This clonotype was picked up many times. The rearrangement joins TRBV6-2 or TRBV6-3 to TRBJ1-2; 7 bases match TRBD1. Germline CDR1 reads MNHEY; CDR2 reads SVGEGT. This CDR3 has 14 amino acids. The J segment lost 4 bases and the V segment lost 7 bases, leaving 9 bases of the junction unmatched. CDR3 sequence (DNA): TGTGCCAGCACTAATGGGGGGACAGCCTATGGCTACACCTTC. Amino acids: CASTNGGTAYGYTF.

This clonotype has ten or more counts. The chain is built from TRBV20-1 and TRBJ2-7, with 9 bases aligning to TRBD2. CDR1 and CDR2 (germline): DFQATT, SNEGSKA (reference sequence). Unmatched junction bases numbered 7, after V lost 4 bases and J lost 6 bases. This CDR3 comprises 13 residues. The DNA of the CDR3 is TGCAGTGCTACGACTAGCGGTCGGGGCGAGCAGTACTTC. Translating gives CSATTSGRGEQYF.

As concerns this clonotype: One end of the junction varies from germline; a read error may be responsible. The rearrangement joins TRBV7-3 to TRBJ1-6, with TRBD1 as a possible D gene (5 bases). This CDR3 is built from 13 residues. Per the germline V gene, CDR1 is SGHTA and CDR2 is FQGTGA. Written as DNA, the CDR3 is TGTGCCAGCAGCGACGGGGGATCTTCACTCCTCCACTTT. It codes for CASSDGGSSLLHF.

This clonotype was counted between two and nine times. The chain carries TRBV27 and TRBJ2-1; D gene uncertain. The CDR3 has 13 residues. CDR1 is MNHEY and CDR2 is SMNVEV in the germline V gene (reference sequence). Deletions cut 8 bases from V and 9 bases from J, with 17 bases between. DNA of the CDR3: TGTGCCAGCGCCACTCGTTCGTGGGGTGAGCAGTTCTTC. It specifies CASATRSWGEQFF.

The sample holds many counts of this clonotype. The CDR3 nucleotides are TGTGCCAGCAGCCAAGCAGCGGGACAGGGTAAAGGCTACACCTTC. Translating it yields CASSQAAGQGKGYTF. The V call is TRBV4-2, the J call TRBJ1-2; TRBD1 aligns across 9 bases. The germline V gene has CDR1 LGHNA and CDR2 YNFKEQ. The trim removed 1 base at V and 8 bases at J, leaving 8 bases unmatched. This CDR3 region has 15 residues.

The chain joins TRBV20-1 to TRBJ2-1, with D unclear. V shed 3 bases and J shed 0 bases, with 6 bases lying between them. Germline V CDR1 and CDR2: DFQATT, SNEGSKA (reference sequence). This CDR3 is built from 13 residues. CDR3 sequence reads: CSASSNSYNEQFF. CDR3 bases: TGCAGTGCTAGTTCCAACTCCTACAATGAGCAGTTCTTC.

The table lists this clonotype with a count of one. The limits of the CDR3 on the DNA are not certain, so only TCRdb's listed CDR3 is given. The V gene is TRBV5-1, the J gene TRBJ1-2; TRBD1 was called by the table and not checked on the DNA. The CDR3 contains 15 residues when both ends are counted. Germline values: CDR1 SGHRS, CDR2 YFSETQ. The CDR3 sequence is CASSLVGGGSCGYIF.

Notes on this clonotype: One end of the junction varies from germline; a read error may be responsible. CDR3 sequence: CAGSYSGGRNNEQFF. The CDR3 coding sequence is TGTGCCGGCAGTTACAGTGGGGGGCGGAACAATGAGCAGTTCTTC. The rearrangement links TRBV6-5 to TRBJ2-1; D is possibly TRBD1 or TRBD2 (6 bases each). The length of the CDR3 is 15 residues. Germline V gives CDR1 MNHEY, CDR2 SVGAGI.

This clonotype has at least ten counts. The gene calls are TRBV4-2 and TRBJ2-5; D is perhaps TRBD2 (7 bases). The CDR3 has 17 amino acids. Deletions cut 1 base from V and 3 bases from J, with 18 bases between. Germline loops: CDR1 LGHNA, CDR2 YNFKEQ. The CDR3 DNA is TGTGCCAGCAGCCAAGGCGGCGGGGGCGGGATGAAAGAGACCCAGTACTTC. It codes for CASSQGGGGGMKETQYF.

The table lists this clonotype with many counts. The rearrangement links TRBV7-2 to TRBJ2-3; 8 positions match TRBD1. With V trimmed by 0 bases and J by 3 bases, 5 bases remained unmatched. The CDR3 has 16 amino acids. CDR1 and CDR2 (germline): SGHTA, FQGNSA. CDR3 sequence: CASSLAPTGGTDTQYF. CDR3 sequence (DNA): TGTGCCAGCAGCTTAGCCCCCACAGGGGGTACAGATACGCAGTATTTT.

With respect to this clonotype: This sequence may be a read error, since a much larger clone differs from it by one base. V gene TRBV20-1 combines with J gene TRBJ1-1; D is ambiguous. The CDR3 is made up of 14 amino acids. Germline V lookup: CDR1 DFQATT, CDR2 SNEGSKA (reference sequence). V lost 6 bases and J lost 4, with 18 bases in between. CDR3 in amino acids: CSAPPDGRGTEAFF. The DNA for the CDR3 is TGCAGTGCGCCCCCGGACGGCCGGGGCACTGAAGCTTTCTTT.

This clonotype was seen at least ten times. CDR3 amino acids: CATKRDRWNSPLHF. DNA of the CDR3: TGTGCCACCAAACGGGACAGGTGGAATTCACCCCTCCACTTT. The chain combines TRBV5-6 with TRBJ1-6, with TRBD1 identical over 8 bases. The CDR3 consists of 14 residues. Per germline, CDR1 SGHDT and CDR2 YYEEEE. J gave up 7 bases and V 9 bases, and 9 bases lay outside the gene matches.

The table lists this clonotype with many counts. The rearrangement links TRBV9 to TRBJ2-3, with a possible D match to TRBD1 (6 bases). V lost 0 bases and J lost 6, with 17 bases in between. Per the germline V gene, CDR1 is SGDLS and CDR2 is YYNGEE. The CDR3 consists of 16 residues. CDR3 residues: CASSVANAGVGDTQYF. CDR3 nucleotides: TGTGCCAGCAGCGTAGCTAACGCAGGGGTAGGGGATACGCAGTATTTT.

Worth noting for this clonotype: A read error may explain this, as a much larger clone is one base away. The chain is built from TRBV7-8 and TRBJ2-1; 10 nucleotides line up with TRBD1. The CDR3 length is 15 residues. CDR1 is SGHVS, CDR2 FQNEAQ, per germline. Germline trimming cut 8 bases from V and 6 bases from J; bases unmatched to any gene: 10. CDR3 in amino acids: CASGTDRGPSNEQFF. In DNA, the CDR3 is TGTGCCAGCGGCACAGACAGGGGGCCCTCCAATGAGCAGTTCTTC. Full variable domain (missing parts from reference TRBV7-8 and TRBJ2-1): GAGVSQSPRYKVAKRGQDVALRCDPISGHVSLFWYQQALGQGPEFLTYFQNEAQLDKSGLPSDRFFAERPEGSVSTLKIQRTQQEDSAVYLCASGTDRGPSNEQFFGPGTRLTVL.

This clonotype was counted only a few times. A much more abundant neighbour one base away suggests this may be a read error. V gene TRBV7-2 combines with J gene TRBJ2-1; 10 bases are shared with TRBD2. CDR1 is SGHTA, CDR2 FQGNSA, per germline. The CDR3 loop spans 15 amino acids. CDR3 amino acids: CASSEERGGWNEPFF. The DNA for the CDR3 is TGTGCCAGCAGCGAGGAGCGGGGGGGTTGGAATGAGCCGTTCTTC.